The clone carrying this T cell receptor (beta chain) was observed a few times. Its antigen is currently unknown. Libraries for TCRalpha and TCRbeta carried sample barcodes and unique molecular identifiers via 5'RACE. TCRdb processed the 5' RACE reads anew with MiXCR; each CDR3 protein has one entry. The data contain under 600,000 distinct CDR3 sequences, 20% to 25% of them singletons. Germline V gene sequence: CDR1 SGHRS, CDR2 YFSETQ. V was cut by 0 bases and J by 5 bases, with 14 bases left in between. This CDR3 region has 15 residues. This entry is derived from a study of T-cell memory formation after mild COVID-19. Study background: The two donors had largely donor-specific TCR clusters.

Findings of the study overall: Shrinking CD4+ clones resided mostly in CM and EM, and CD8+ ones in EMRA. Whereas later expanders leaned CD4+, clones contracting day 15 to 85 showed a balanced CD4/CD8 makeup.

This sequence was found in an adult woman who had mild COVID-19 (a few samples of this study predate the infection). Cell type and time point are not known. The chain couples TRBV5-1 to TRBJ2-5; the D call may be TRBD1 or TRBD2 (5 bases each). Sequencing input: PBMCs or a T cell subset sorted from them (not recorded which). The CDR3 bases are TGCGCCAGCAGCTTGGGGGGATCCGGGGCGGAGACCCAGTACTTC. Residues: CASSLGGSGAETQYF.